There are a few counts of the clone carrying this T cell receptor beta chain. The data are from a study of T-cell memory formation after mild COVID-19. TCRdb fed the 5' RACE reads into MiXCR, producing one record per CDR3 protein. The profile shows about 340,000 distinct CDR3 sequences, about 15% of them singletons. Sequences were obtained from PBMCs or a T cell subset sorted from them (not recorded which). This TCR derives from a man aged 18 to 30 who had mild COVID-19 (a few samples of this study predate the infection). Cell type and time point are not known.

In DNA, the CDR3 is TGCGCCAGCAGCTTGGGAAGCAGGGGGGCGATGGTGTACTTC. This gives the protein CASSLGSRGAMVYF. This chain links TRBV5-1 with TRBJ2-7, with TRBD1 as a possible D gene (7 bases). Trimming stripped 0 bases from V and 12 bases from J, with 19 bases between. The CDR3 runs 14 residues. Germline values: CDR1 SGHRS, CDR2 YFSETQ.